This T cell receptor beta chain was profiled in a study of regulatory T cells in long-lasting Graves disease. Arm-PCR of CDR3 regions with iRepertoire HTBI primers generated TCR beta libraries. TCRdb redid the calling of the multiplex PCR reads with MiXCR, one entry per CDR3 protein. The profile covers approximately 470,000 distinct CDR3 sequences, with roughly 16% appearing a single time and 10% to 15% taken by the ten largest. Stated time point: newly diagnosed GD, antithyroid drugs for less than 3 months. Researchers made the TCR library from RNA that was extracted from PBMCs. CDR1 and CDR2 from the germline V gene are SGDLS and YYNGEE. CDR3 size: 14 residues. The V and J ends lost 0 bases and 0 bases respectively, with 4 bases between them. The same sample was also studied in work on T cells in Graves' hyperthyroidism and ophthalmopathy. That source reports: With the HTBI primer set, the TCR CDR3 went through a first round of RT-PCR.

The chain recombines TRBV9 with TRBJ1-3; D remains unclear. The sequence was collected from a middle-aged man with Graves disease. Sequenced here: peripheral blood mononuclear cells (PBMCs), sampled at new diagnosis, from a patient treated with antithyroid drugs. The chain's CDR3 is CASSVEGSGNTIYF. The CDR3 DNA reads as TGTGCCAGCAGCGTAGAGGGCTCTGGAAACACCATATATTTT.